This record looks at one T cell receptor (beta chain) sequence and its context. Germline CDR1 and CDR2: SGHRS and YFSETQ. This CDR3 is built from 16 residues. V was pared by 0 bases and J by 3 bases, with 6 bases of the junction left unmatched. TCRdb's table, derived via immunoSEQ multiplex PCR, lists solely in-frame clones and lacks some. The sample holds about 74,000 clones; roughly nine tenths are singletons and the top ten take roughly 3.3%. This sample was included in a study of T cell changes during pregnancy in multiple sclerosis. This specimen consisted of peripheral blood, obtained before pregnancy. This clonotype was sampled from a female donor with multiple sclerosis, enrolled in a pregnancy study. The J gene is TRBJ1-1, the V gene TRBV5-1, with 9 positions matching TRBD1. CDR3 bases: TGCGCCAGCAGCTTGGGGACGGGACAGGGAGACACTGAAGCTTTCTTT. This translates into CASSLGTGQGDTEAFF.